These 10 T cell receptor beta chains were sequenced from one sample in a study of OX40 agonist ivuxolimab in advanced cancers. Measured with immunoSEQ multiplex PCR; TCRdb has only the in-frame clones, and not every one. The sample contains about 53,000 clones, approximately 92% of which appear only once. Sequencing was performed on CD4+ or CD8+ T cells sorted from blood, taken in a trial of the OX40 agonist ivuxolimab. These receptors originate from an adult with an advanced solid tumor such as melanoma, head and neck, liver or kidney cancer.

CDR3 DNA sequence: TGTGCCAGCAGCGCCATGGGGCGCGGGTACGAGCAGTACTTC. It is translated as CASSAMGRGYEQYF. V gene TRBV7-8 combines with J gene TRBJ2-7, with D perhaps given as TRBD1 or TRBD2 (5 bases each). CDR1 is SGHVS, CDR2 FQNEAQ, per germline. The CDR3 loop spans 14 amino acids. The V end was cut by 5 bases, the J end by 4 bases, with 15 bases between.

CDR3 region: CASIPDREVGGYTF. The CDR3 nucleotides are TGTGCCAGTATCCCGGACAGGGAGGTCGGTGGCTACACCTTC. The V call is TRBV19, the J call TRBJ1-2; 8 bases are shared with TRBD1. Germline V gene data show CDR1 as LNHDA and CDR2 as SQIVND (reference sequence). CDR3 length: 14 residues. Losses at the gene ends were 7 bases for V and 7 bases for J; bases not matched to a gene: 11.

CDR3 in amino acids: CASREQGWDEQFF. In nucleotides, the CDR3 is TGCGCCAGCAGGGAACAGGGTTGGGATGAGCAGTTCTTC. The genes are TRBV10-2 and TRBJ2-1, with D tentatively TRBD1 (6 bases). From germline, CDR1 is WSHSY and CDR2 SAAADI. The length of the CDR3 is 13 residues. V was clipped by 6 bases and J by 8 bases, with 14 bases between them.

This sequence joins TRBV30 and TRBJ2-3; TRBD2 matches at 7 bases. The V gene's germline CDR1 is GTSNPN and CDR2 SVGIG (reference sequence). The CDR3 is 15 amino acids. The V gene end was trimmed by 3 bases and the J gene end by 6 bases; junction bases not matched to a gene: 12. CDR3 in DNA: TGTGCCTGGAGGGCGACTAGCCGGGGTCCGGATACGCAGTATTTT. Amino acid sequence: CAWRATSRGPDTQYF.

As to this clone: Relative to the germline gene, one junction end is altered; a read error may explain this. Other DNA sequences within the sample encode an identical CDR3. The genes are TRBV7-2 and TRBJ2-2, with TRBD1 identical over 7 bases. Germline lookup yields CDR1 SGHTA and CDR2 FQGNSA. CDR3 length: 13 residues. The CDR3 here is CASGQGDTGELFF. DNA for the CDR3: TGTGCCAGCGGGCAGGGGGACACTGGGGAGCTGTTTTTT.

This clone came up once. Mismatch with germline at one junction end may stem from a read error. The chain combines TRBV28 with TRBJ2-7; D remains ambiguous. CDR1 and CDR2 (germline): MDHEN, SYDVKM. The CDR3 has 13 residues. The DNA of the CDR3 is TGTGCCAGCAGTCCAACCGACACCTACGAGCAGTGCTTC. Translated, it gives CASSPTDTYEQCF.

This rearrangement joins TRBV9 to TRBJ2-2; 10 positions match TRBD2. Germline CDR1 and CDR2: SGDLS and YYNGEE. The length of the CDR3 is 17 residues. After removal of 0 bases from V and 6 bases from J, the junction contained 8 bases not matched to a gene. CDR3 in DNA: TGTGCCAGCAGCGTAGCTCCTAGCGGGAGTGGTTCCGGGGAGCTGTTTTTT. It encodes CASSVAPSGSGSGELFF.

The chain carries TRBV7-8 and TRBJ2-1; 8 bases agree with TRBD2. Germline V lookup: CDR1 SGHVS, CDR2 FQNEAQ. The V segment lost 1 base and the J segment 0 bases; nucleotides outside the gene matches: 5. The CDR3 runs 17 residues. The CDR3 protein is CASSLVAGFSSYNEQFF. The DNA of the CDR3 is TGTGCCAGCAGCTTAGTAGCGGGGTTCTCCTCCTACAATGAGCAGTTCTTC.

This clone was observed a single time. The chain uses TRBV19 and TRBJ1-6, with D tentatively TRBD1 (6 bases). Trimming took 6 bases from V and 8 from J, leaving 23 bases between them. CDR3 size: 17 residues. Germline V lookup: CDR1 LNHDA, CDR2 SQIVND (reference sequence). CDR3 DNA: TGTGCCAGTAGCCCCACCTCGGGGGGCAGGGGTGATTCACCCCTCCACTTT. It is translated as CASSPTSGGRGDSPLHF. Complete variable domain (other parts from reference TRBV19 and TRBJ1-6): DGGITQSPKYLFRKEGQNVTLSCEQNLNHDAMYWYRQDPGQGLRLIYYSQIVNDFQKGDIAEGYSVSREKKESFPLTVTSAQKNPTAFYLCASSPTSGGRGDSPLHFGNGTRLTVT.

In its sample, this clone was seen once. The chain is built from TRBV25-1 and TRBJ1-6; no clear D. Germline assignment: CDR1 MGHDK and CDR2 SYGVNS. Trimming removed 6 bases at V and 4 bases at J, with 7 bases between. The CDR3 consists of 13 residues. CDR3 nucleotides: TGTGCCAGCAGGAGCGATTATAATTCACCCCTCCACTTT. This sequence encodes CASRSDYNSPLHF.